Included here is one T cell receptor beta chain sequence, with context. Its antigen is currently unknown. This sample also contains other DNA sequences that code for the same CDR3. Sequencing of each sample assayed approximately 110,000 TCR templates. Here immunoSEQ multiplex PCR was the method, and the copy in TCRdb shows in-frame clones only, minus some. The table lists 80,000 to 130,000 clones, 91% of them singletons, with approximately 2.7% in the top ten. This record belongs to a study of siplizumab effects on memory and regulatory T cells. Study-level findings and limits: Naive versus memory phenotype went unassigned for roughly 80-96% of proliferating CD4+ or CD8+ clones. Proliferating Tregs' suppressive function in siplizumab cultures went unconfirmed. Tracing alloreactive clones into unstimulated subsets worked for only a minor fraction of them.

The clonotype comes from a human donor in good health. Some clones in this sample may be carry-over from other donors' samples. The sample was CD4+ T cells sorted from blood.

In DNA, the CDR3 is TGCGCCAGTAGCGAGGGACTAGCGGGAAAAGAGACCCAGTACTTC. Protein: CASSEGLAGKETQYF. The V gene is TRBV5-1, the J gene TRBJ2-5; 13 bases align to TRBD2. Losses at the gene ends were 8 bases for V and 3 bases for J; bases not matched to a gene: 7. This CDR3 has 15 residues. In germline, CDR1 is SGHRS, CDR2 YFSETQ. Full variable domain (rest looked up from reference TRBV5-1 and TRBJ2-5): KAGVTQTPRYLIKTRGQQVTLSCSPISGHRSVSWYQQTPGQGLQFLFEYFSETQRNKGNFPGRFSGRQFSNSRSEMNVSTLELGDSALYLCASSEGLAGKETQYFGPGTRLLVL.